This T cell receptor beta chain stems from a study of beta chain features in type 1 diabetes. Study observations and caveats: Significant though moderate, a shortening of TCRB CDR3s appeared in all four CD4+ subsets of Type 1 diabetes patients.

The whole isolated RNA underwent reverse transcription, so sequencing captured expressed TCRB transcripts. Generated by immunoSEQ multiplex PCR, the TCRdb table keeps only in-frame clones and is missing some. The sample carries under 400,000 clones, 13% to 15% recorded once. In regard to this clone: What it recognizes is unknown.

The length of the CDR3 is 14 residues. Losses at the gene ends were 0 bases for V and 4 bases for J; bases not matched to a gene: 2. CDR1 and CDR2 (germline): MNHEY, SVGAGI. Source material: central memory CD4+ T cells from blood. This rearrangement joins TRBV6-5 to TRBJ1-2, with 7 bases matching TRBD1. This receptor was taken from a man aged 25-45 years in good health. The chain's CDR3 is CASSYSRDSYGYTF. CDR3 coding DNA: TGTGCCAGCAGTTACTCGAGGGACAGCTATGGCTACACCTTC.